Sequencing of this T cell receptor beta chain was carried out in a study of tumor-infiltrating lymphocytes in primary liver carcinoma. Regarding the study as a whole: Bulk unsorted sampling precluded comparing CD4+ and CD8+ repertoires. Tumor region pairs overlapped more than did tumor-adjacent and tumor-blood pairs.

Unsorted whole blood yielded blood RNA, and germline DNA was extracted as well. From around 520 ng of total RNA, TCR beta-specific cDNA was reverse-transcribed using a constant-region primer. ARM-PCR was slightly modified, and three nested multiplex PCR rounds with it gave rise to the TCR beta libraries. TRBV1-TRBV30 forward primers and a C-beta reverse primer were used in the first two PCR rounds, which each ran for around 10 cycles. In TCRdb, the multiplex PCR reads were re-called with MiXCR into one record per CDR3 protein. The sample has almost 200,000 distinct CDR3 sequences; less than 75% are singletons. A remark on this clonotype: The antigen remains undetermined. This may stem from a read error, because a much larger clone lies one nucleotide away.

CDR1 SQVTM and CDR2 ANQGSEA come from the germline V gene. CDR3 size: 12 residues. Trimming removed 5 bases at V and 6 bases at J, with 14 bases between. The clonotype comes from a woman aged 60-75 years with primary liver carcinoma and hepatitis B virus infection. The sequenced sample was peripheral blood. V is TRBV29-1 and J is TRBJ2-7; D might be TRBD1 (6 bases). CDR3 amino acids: CSVSPEGGEQYF. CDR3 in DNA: TGCAGCGTTTCTCCAGAAGGGGGCGAGCAGTACTTC.